This T cell receptor (beta chain) was captured by sequencing in a study of shared clonotypes between healthy human individuals. Findings and caveats of the study: An effect of sequencing depth on clonotype sharing among donors was expected. The study found lower generation probabilities in non-shared clonotypes than in those shared by all four donors.

Genomic DNA (from each subset) was split evenly across several immunoSEQ plates. It was about 190 ng DNA, approximately 28,000 T cell genomes, that sorted-subset replicate PCRs used. Sequenced by immunoSEQ multiplex PCR; TCRdb stores in-frame clones only, minus some. The data show under 2,500,000 clones, with roughly 95% seen just once and over 0.1% held by the top ten. The CDR3 sequence is 17 residues long. Germline assignment: CDR1 MGHRA and CDR2 YSYEKL. Trimming stripped 1 base from V and 2 bases from J, with 16 bases between. The count of this clone is one. The antigen is not known. The receptor's source is a man aged 18 to 35 in good health. The chain has TRBV4-1 and TRBJ2-3, with no clear D. Sample: naive CD4+ T cells sorted from blood. Noted subset: CD45RA+ positively selected. In nucleotides, the CDR3 is TGCGCCAGCAGCCAAGCCCCCCCTGGGTTCCTCACAGATACGCAGTATTTT. This codes for CASSQAPPGFLTDTQYF.